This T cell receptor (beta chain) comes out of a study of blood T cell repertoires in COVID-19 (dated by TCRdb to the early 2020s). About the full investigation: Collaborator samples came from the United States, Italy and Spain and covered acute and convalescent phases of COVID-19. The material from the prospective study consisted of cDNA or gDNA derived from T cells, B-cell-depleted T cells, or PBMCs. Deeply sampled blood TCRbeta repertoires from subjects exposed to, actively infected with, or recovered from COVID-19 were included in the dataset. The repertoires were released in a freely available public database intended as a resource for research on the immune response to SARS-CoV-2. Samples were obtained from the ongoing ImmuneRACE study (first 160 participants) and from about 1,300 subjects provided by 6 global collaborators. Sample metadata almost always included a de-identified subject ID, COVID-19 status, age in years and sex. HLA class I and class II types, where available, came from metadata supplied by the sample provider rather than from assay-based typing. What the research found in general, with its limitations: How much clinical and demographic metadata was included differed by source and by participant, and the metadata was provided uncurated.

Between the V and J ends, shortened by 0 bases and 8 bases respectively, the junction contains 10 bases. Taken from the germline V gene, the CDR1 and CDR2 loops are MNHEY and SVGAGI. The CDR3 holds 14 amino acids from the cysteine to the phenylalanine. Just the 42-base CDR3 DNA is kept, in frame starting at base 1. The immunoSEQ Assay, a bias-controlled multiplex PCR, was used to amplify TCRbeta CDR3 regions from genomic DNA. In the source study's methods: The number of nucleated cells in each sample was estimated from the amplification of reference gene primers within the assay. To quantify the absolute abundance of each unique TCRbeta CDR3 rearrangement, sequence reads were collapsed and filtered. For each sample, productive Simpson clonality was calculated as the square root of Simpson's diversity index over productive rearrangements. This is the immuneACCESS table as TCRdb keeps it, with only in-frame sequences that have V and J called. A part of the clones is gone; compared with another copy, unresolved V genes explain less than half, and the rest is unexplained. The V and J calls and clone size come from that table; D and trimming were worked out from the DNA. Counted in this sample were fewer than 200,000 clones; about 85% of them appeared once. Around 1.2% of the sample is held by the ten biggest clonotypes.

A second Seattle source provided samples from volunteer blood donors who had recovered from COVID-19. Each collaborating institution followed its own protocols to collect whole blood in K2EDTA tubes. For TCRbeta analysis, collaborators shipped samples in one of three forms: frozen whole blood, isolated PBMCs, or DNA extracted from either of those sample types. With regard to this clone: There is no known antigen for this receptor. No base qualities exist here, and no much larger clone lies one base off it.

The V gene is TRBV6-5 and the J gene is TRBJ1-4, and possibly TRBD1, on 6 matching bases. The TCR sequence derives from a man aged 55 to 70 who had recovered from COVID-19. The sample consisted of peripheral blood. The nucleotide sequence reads TGTGCCAGCAGTTACTCGTCTCAGGGGGAAAAACTGTTTTTT. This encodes CASSYSSQGEKLFF.